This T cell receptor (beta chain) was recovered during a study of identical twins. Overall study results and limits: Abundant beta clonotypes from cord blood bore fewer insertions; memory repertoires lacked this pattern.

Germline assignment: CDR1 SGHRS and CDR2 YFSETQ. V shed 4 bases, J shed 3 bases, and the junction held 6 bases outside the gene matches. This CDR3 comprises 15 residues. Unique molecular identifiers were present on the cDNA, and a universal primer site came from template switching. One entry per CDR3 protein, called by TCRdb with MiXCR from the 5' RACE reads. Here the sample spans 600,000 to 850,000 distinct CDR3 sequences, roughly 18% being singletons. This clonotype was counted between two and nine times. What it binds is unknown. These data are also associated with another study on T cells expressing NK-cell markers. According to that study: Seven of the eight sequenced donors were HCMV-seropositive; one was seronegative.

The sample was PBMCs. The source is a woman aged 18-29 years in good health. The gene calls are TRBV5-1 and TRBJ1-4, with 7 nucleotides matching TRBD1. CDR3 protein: CASSGGQWANEKLFF. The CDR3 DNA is TGCGCCAGCAGCGGGGGACAGTGGGCTAATGAAAAACTGTTTTTT.